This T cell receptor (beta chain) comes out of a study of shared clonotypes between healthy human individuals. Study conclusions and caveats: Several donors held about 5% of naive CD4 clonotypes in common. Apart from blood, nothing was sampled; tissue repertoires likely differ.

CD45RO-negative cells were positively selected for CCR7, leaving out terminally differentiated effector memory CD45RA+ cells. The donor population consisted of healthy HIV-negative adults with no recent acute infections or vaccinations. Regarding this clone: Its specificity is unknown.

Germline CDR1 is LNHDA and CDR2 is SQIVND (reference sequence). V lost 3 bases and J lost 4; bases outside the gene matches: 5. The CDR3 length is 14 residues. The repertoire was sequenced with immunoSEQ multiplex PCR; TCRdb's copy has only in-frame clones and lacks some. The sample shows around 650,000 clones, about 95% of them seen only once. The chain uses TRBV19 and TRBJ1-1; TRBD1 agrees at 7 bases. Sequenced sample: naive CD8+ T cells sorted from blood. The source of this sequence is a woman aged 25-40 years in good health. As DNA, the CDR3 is TGTGCCAGTAGTATGGAGGGGGCAAGCACTGAAGCTTTCTTT. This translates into CASSMEGASTEAFF. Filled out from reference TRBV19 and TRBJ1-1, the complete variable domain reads DGGITQSPKYLFRKEGQNVTLSCEQNLNHDAMYWYRQDPGQGLRLIYYSQIVNDFQKGDIAEGYSVSREKKESFPLTVTSAQKNPTAFYLCASSMEGASTEAFFGQGTRLTVV.